This T cell receptor (beta chain) was identified in a study of shared clonotypes between healthy human individuals. Study findings and constraints: About 5% of naive CD4 clonotypes were shared across a few donors.

With V trimmed by 4 bases and J by 4 bases, 5 bases remained unmatched. This CDR3 region has 15 residues. Germline lookup yields CDR1 SGDLS and CDR2 YYNGEE. Authors' analysis steps: Filtering differed since immunoSEQ provided only junctions, with no quality scores. TCRdb's copy holds only in-frame clones and misses some; the assay was immunoSEQ multiplex PCR. That table furnishes V, J and clone size, whereas the DNA furnished D and trimming. The sample comprises roughly 1,100,000 clones, approximately 68% of which are singletons, and approximately 1.5% rests with the top ten. Points on this clone: The antigen remains undetermined.

Material for sequencing was memory CD4+ T cells sorted from blood. Indicated subset: CD45RA-negative fraction. This chain connects TRBV9 to TRBJ2-1, with 10 bases aligning to TRBD2. The receptor was isolated from a man aged 18 to 30 in good health. In nucleotides, the CDR3 is TGTGCCAGCAGCCTAACTAGCGGGACTTACAATGAGCAGTTCTTC. It is translated as CASSLTSGTYNEQFF.